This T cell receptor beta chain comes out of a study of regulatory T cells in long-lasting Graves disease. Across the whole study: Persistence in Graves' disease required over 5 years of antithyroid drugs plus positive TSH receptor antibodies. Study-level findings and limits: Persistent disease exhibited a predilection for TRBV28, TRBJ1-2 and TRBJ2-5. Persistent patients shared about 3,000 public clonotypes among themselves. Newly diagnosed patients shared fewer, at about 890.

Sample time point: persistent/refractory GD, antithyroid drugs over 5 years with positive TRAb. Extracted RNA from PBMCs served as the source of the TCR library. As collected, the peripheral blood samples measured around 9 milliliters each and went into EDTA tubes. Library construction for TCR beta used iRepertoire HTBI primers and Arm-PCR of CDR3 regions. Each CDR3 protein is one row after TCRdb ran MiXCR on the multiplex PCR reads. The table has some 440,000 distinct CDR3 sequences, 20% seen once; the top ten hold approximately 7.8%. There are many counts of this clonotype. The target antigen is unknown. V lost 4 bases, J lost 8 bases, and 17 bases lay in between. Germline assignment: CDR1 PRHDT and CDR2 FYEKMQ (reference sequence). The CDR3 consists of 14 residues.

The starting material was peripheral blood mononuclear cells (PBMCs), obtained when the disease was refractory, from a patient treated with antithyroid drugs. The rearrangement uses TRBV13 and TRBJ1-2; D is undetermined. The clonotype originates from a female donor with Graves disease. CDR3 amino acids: CASSSLIRSNGYTF. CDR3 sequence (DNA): TGTGCCAGCAGCTCCCTGATCCGGAGCAACGGCTACACCTTC.